The next 9 T cell receptor beta chains were all read from a single sample in a study of T cell responses to AZD1222 COVID-19 vaccine. The data were produced by immunoSEQ multiplex PCR, yet TCRdb's version contains in-frame clones alone and is incomplete. The sample has 90,000 or so clones, around 89% seen once. The source was peripheral blood, collected 28 days after the second AZD1222 dose. These TCRs come from an adult who received the AZD1222 COVID-19 vaccine.

CDR3 loop: CASSPNRRHETQYF. In DNA form, the CDR3 reads TGTGCCAGCAGTCCCAACAGGCGACACGAGACCCAGTACTTC. The chain recombines TRBV27 with TRBJ2-5; TRBD1 is a possible D gene (5 bases). CDR3 length: 14 residues. V lost 5 bases and J 5 bases, leaving 15 bases between the germline ends. The V gene's germline CDR1 is MNHEY and CDR2 SMNVEV (reference sequence).

J is TRBJ2-7 and V is TRBV11-2; 11 bases fit TRBD1. The CDR3 totals 13 residues. V gave up 6 bases and J gave up 7 bases; unmatched junction bases: 5. Per germline, CDR1 SGHAT and CDR2 FQNNGV. CDR3 DNA sequence: TGTGCCAGCAGGGACAGGGGGCGGAGGGAGCAGTACTTC. The encoded protein is CASRDRGRREQYF.

The chain links TRBV6-6 to TRBJ2-7, with D perhaps matching TRBD1 (6 bases). Germline V CDR1 and CDR2: MNHNY, SVGAGI (reference sequence). The V and J ends lost 3 bases and 1 base respectively, with 10 bases between them. The CDR3 is made up of 14 amino acids. The CDR3 bases are TGTGCCAGCAGTTATGAGACAGGTTCCTACGAGCAGTACTTC. Translation gives CASSYETGSYEQYF.

The chain has TRBV6-1 and TRBJ1-2, with D hard to call. Germline loops: CDR1 MNHNS, CDR2 SASEGT. This CDR3 is built from 15 residues. The V end was cut by 1 base, the J end by 2 bases, with 11 bases between. CDR3 residues: CASSEEKGWNYGYTF. CDR3 coding DNA: TGTGCCAGCAGTGAAGAGAAGGGATGGAACTATGGCTACACCTTC.

This chain links TRBV4-2 with TRBJ1-2; 10 positions agree with TRBD1. Unmatched junction bases numbered 2, after V lost 1 base and J lost 6 bases. The CDR3 sequence is 14 residues long. CDR1 LGHNA and CDR2 YNFKEQ come from the germline V gene. CDR3 region: CASSQAGTGDGYTF. Written as DNA, the CDR3 is TGTGCCAGCAGCCAAGCCGGGACAGGGGATGGCTACACCTTC.

A few counts support this clone. The chain carries TRBV30 and TRBJ2-1, with TRBD2 matching 11 bases. With 3 bases clipped from V and 4 bases from J, the junction kept 5 bases outside the gene matches. This CDR3 region has 15 residues. Germline-derived CDR1 and CDR2 are GTSNPN and SVGIG (reference sequence). DNA of the CDR3: TGTGCCTGGAGGGTCCTAGCGGGGGGTTACAATGAGCAGTTCTTC. Translated: CAWRVLAGGYNEQFF.

The J gene is TRBJ1-1, the V gene TRBV7-8, with 8 bases that match TRBD1. There are 13 residues in the CDR3. J was trimmed by 9 bases and V by 5 bases; bases with no gene match: 8. Looked up from germline, CDR1 is SGHVS and CDR2 is FQNEAQ. CDR3 bases: TGTGCCAGCAGCGCCCGACAGGGGTCGAAAGCTTTCTTT. Amino acids: CASSARQGSKAFF. The whole variable domain, filled in from reference TRBV7-8 and TRBJ1-1, reads GAGVSQSPRYKVAKRGQDVALRCDPISGHVSLFWYQQALGQGPEFLTYFQNEAQLDKSGLPSDRFFAERPEGSVSTLKIQRTQQEDSAVYLCASSARQGSKAFFGQGTRLTVV.

The chain carries TRBV7-2 and TRBJ2-7; D gene unclear. The germline gives CDR1 SGHTA, CDR2 FQGNSA. V dropped 2 bases and J dropped 9 bases, with 20 bases sitting between them. This CDR3 has 15 residues. CDR3 region: CASSLQSGLGTVQYF. The CDR3 DNA reads as TGTGCCAGCAGCTTACAATCCGGGTTAGGAACGGTGCAGTACTTC.

The CDR3: CASSWGQGRNQPQHF. In DNA, the CDR3 is TGTGCCAGTAGTTGGGGACAGGGACGGAATCAGCCCCAGCATTTT. The gene calls are TRBV19 and TRBJ1-5; TRBD1 aligns across 9 bases. This CDR3 region has 15 residues. The trim removed 5 bases at V and 4 bases at J, leaving 6 bases unmatched. CDR1 and CDR2 (germline): LNHDA, SQIVND (reference sequence).